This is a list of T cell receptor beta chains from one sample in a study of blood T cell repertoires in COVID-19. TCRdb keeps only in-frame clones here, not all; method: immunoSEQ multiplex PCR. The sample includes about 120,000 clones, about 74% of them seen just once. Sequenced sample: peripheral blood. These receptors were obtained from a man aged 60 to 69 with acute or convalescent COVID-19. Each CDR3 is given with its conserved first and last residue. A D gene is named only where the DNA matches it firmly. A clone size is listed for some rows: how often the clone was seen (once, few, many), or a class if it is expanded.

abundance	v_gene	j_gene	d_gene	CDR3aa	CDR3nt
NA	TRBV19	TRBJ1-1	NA	CASIDVVGSLEAFF	TGTGCCAGTATTGATGTGGTGGGCAGCCTAGAAGCTTTCTTT
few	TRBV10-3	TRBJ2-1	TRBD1	CAISPTGYHDNEQFF	TGTGCCATCAGCCCGACAGGGTATCACGACAATGAGCAGTTCTTC
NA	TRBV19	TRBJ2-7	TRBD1	CASSIAGGSEQYF	TGTGCCAGTAGTATAGCAGGGGGCAGCGAGCAGTACTTC
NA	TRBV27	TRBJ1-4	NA	CASSQQGFPEKLFF	TGTGCCAGCAGCCAACAGGGTTTCCCTGAAAAACTGTTTTTT
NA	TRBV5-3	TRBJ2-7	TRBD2	CARSPGLAGVELTYEQYF	TGTGCCAGAAGCCCGGGACTAGCGGGGGTGGAGTTGACCTACGAGCAGTACTTC
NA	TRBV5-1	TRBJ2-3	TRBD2	CASRRTSGRSGSTDTQYF	TGCGCCAGCAGGAGGACTAGCGGGAGGTCTGGAAGCACAGATACGCAGTATTTT
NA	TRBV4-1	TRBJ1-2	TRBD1	CASSAGDRGLYGYTF	TGCGCCAGCAGCGCAGGGGACAGGGGTTTGTATGGCTACACCTTC
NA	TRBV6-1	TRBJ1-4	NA	CASSEARVSNEKLFF	TGTGCCAGCAGTGAAGCCAGGGTATCTAATGAAAAACTGTTTTTT
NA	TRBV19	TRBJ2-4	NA	CASSISPPGAKNIQYF	TGTGCCAGTAGCATATCTCCCCCGGGGGCCAAAAACATTCAGTACTTC
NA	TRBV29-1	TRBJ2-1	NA	CSVTTGNEQFF	TGCAGCGTCACTACGGGGAATGAGCAGTTCTTC
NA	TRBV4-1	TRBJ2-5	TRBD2	CASSHGTSSRYQETQYF	TGCGCCAGCAGCCACGGGACTAGCAGTAGGTACCAAGAGACCCAGTACTTC
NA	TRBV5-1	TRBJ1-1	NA	CASSFQTPLDTEAFF	TGCGCCAGCAGCTTTCAGACACCCTTGGACACTGAAGCTTTCTTT
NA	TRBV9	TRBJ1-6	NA	CASSHPGGSSPLHF	TGTGCCAGCAGCCACCCCGGGGGGAGTTCACCCCTCCACTTT
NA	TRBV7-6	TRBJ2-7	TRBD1	CASSQAGTGARYEQYF	TGTGCCAGCAGTCAGGCCGGGACAGGGGCCCGCTACGAGCAGTACTTC
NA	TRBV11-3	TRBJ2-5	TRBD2	CASSPPSGRAGETQYF	TGTGCCAGCAGCCCCCCTAGCGGGAGGGCCGGGGAGACCCAGTACTTC
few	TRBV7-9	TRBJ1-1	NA	CASSLFGHAPQAFF	TGTGCCAGCAGCTTGTTTGGGCACGCGCCTCAAGCTTTCTTT
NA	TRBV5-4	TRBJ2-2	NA	CASSRDLARGVTGELFF	TGTGCCAGCAGCCGAGACCTAGCGAGGGGCGTCACCGGGGAGCTGTTTTTT
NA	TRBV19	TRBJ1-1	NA	CASSTLRKMNTEAFF	TGTGCCAGTAGTACCCTCAGGAAGATGAACACTGAAGCTTTCTTT
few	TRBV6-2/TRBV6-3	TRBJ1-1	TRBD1	CASSRGQATFTAFF	TGTGCCAGCAGTAGGGGACAGGCAACTTTTACAGCTTTCTTT
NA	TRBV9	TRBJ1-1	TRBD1	CASSPDRGHEAFF	TGTGCCAGCAGCCCAGACAGGGGCCACGAAGCTTTCTTT
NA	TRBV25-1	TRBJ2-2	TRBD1	CASSAMPGQGSRELFF	TGTGCCAGCAGTGCGATGCCGGGACAGGGCTCTAGGGAGCTGTTTTTT
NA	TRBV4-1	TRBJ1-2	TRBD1	CASSQQGAAGYTF	TGCGCCAGCAGCCAACAGGGGGCGGCGGGCTACACCTTC
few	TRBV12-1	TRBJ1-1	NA	CASSFGAKTEAFF	TGTGCCAGCAGCTTTGGGGCGAAGACTGAAGCTTTCTTT
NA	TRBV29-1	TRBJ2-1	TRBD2	CSVDQTGTSSIF	TGCAGCGTTGACCAAACCGGGACTAGCTCGATCTTC
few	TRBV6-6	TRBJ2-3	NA	CASERVSTDTQYF	TGTGCCAGCGAGCGGGTGAGCACAGATACGCAGTATTTT
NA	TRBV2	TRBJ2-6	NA	CASSETRVAGANVLTF	TGTGCCAGCAGCGAAACCAGGGTAGCCGGGGCCAACGTCCTGACTTTC
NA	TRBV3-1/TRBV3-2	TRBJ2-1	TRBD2	CASSSSGRALFEQFF	TGTGCCAGCAGCTCTAGCGGGAGGGCCCTATTTGAGCAGTTCTTC
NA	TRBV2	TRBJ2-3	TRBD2	CASSAGAGGPEDTQYF	TGTGCCAGCAGTGCCGGAGCGGGGGGGCCCGAAGATACGCAGTATTTT
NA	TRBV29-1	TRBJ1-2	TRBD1	CSVSRGNYGYTF	TGCAGCGTTAGCAGGGGGAACTATGGCTACACCTTC
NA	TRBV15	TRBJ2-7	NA	CATSRDRARYEQYF	TGTGCCACCAGCAGAGACAGGGCGCGCTACGAGCAGTACTTC
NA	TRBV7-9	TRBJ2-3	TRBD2	CASSLASGSGGSDTQYF	TGTGCCAGCAGCTTAGCGTCTGGTAGCGGGGGATCAGATACGCAGTATTTT
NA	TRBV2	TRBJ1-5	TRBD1	CASSGPQGQGYSNQPQHF	TGTGCCAGCAGCGGCCCACAAGGACAGGGCTATAGCAATCAGCCCCAGCATTTT
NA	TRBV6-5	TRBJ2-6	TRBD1	CASSRQGAGANVLTF	TGTGCCAGCAGTAGACAGGGGGCAGGGGCCAACGTCCTGACTTTC
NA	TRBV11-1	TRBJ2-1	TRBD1	CASSSWDSDNEQFF	TGTGCCAGCAGCTCGTGGGACAGCGACAATGAGCAGTTCTTC
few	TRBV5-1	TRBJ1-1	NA	CASSPQTGATEAFF	TGCGCCAGCAGCCCCCAGACAGGAGCGACTGAAGCTTTCTTT
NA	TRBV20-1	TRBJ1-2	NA	CSAEIGGYYTF	TGCAGTGCTGAGATCGGAGGGTACTACACCTTC
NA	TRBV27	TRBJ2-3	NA	CASSFRTQGTDTQYF	TGTGCCAGCAGTTTTAGGACTCAGGGCACAGATACGCAGTATTTT
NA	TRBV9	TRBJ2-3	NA	CASSVDWGPADTQYF	TGTGCCAGCAGCGTAGATTGGGGGCCCGCAGATACGCAGTATTTT
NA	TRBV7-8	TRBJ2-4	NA	CASSSPGARTKNIQYF	TGTGCCAGCAGCTCCCCAGGGGCGAGGACCAAAAACATTCAGTACTTC
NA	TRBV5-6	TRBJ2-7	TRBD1	CASSLDYGTAYEQYF	TGTGCCAGCAGCTTGGATTATGGGACAGCTTACGAGCAGTACTTC
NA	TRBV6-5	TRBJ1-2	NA	CASTQIRQNGYTF	TGTGCCAGCACCCAGATACGACAGAATGGCTACACCTTC
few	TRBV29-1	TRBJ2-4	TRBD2	CSVGEGRTGGIQYF	TGCAGCGTGGGGGAGGGAAGGACGGGAGGCATTCAGTACTTC
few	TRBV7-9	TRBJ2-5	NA	CASSLHPQETQYF	TGTGCCAGCAGCTTACATCCCCAAGAGACCCAGTACTTC
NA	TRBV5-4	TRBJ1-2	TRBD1	CASIRQGASGYTF	TGTGCCAGCATCCGACAGGGGGCAAGTGGCTACACCTTC
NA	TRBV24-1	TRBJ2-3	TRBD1	CATSDTRQGARDTQYF	TGTGCCACCAGTGATACCAGACAGGGGGCTCGAGATACGCAGTATTTT
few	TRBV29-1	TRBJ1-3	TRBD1	CSVRTGNSGNTIYF	TGCAGCGTTAGGACAGGGAACTCTGGAAACACCATATATTTT